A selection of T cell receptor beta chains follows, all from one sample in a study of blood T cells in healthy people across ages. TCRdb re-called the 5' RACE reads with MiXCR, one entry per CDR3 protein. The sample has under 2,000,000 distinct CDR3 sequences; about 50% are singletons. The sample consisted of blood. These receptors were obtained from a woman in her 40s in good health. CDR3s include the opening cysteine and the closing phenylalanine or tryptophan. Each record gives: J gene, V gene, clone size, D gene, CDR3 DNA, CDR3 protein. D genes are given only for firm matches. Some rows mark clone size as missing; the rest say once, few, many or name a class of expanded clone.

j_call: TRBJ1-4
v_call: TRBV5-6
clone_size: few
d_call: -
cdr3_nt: TGTGCCAGCAGCTTTGGGAGCCCGAATGAAAAACTGTTTTTT
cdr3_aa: CASSFGSPNEKLFF

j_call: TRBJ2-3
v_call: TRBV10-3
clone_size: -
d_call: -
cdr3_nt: TGTGCCATCAGTGATTTCAAAAGGGGAGATACGCAGTATTTT
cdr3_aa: CAISDFKRGDTQYF

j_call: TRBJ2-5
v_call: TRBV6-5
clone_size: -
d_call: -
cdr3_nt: TGTGCCAGCAGGACCATAGAGACCCAGTACTTC
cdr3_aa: CASRTIETQYF

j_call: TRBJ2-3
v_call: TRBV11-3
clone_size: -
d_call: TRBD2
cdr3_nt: TGTGCCAGCAGCGGGGGCGGGGGGACAACGACAGATACGCAGTATTTT
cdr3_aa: CASSGGGGTTTDTQYF

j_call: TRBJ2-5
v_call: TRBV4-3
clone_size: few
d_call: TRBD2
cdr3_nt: TGCGCCAGCAGCCCAAGCCAGTGGGGAGGGTCCCAAGAGACCCAGTACTTC
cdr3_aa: CASSPSQWGGSQETQYF

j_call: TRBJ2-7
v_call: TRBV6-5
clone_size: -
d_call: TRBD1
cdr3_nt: TGTGCCAGCAGGGGGGACAGGGGCCCCTACGAGCAGTACTTC
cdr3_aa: CASRGDRGPYEQYF

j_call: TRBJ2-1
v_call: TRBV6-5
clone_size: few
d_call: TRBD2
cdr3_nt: TGTGCCAGCAGTTGGACTAGCGGGGGGCGTGAGCAGTTCTTC
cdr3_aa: CASSWTSGGREQFF

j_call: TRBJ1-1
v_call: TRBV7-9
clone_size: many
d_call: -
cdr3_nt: TGTGCCAGCAGCCCCGCCGGGGGCACTGAAGCTTTCTTT
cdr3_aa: CASSPAGGTEAFF

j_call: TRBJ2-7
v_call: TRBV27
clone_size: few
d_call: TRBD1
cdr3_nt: TGTGCCAGCAGTTTTCGGACAGGGATAGGCTACGAGCAGTACTTC
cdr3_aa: CASSFRTGIGYEQYF

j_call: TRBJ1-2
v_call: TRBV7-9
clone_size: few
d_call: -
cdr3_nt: TGTGCCAGCAGCGCTACGCCGACAGGAGTAGATGGCTACACCTTC
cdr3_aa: CASSATPTGVDGYTF

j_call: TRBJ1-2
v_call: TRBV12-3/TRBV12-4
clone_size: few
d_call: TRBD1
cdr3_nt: TGTGCCAGCAGTTACTGGGACAGGAGTTATGGCTACACCTTC
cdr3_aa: CASSYWDRSYGYTF

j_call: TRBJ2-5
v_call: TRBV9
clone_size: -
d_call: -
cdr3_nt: TGTGCCAGCAGCGTAGGTTGGGGGGGCAGCCAAGAGACCCAGTACTTC
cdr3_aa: CASSVGWGGSQETQYF

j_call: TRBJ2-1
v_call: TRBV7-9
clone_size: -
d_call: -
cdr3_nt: TGTGCCAGCAGCAAGCAAAGCGGAGGCTACAATGAGCAGTTCTTC
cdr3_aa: CASSKQSGGYNEQFF

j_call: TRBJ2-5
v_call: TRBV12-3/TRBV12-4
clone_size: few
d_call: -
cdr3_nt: TGTGCCAGCAGTTTGGGGGGCCTCCTTGGGGGATACCAAGAGACCCAGTACTTC
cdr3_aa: CASSLGGLLGGYQETQYF

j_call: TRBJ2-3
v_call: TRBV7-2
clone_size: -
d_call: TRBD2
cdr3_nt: TGTGCCAGCAGCTTAGCCCAGACCCCTCTAGCGGGGGCGTACACAGATACGCAGTATTTT
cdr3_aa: CASSLAQTPLAGAYTDTQYF

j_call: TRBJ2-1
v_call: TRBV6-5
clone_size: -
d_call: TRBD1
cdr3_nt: TGTGCCAGCAGTTACCCCGGACAGGGGGGGAATGAGCAGTTCTTC
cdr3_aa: CASSYPGQGGNEQFF

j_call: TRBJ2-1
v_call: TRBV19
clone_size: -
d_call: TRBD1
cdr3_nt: TGTGCCAGTAGTACTTCGGGACAGTTGCTGCGGAATGAGCAGTTCTTC
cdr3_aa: CASSTSGQLLRNEQFF

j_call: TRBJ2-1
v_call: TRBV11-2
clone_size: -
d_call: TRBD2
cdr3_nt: TGTGCCAGCAGCTTAGGGGTTCAGGGTCCCCTAGCGGGGGCGGGTTACAATGAGCAGTTCTTC
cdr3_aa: CASSLGVQGPLAGAGYNEQFF

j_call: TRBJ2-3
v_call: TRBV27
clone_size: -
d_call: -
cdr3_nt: TGTGCCAGCAGTTCGGCCAGTCCTTTTAGCACAGATACGCAGTATTTT
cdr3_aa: CASSSASPFSTDTQYF

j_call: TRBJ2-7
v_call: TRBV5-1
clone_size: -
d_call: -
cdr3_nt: TGCGCCAGCAGCTCGGCCCCAGAGCTCTACGAGCAGTACTTC
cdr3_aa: CASSSAPELYEQYF

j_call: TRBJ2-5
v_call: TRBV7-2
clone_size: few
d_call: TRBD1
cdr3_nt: TGTGCCAGCAGCTTGGACAAGACAGGGGGCGAGACCCAGTACTTC
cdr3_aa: CASSLDKTGGETQYF

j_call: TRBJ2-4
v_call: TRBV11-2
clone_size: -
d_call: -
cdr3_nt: TGTGCCAGCAGCTTAGGGCTTTCCCAGGGGAGCATTCAGTACTTC
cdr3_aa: CASSLGLSQGSIQYF

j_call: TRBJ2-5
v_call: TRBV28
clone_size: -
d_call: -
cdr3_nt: TGTGCCAGCATGGAGGTTTTCCAAGAGACCCAGTACTTC
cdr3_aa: CASMEVFQETQYF

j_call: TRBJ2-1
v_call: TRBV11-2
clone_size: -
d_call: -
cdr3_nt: TGTGCCAGCAGCTTAGCGGATGGGGGGTACAATGAGCAGTTCTTC
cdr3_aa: CASSLADGGYNEQFF

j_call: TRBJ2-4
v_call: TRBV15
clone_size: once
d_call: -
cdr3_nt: TGTGCCACCAGCAGCCCTCCCCCTCTAGCCAAAAACATTCAGTACTTC
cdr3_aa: CATSSPPPLAKNIQYF

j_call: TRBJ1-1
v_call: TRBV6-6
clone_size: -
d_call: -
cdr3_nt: TGTGCCAGCAGTTGGAACCAGGGGAACACTGAAGCTTTCTTT
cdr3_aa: CASSWNQGNTEAFF

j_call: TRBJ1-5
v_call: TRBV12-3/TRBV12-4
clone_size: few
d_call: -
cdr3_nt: TGTGCCAGCAGTTTAGCGGGCAGGGCGCCGGCAAGGCCCCAGCATTTT
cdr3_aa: CASSLAGRAPARPQHF

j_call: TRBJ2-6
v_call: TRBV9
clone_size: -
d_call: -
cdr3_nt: TGTGCCAGCAGCGTTAGGGTAGGGGTCAATAGGGCCAACGTCCTGACTTTC
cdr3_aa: CASSVRVGVNRANVLTF

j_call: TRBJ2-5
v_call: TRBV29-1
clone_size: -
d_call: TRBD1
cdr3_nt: TGCAGCGTTAAATCGACAGGGCCCCAAGAGACCCAGTACTTC
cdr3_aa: CSVKSTGPQETQYF

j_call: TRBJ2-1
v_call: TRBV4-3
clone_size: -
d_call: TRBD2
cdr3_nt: TGCGCCAGCAGCCCCAGGCCTCCTAGCGGGGGATCCTACAATGAGCAGTTCTTC
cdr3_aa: CASSPRPPSGGSYNEQFF

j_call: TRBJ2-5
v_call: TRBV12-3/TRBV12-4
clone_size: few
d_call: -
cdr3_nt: TGTGCCAGCAGTTTCCGTAGTATTAGGGCCCACGTCGGGGAGACCCAGTACTTC
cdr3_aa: CASSFRSIRAHVGETQYF

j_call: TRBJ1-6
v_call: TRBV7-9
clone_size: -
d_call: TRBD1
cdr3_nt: TGTGCCAGCAGCTTCACAGGGGGCTCCTATAATTCACCCCTCCACTTT
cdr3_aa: CASSFTGGSYNSPLHF

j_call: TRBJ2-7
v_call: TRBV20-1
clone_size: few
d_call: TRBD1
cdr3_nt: TGCAGTGCTATGGGACAGTTGCCCGAGCAGTACTTC
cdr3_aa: CSAMGQLPEQYF

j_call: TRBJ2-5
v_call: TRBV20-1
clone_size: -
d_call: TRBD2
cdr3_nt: TGCAGTGCTAGAGAATATAGCGGGGGGACCCAAGAGACCCAGTACTTC
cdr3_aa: CSAREYSGGTQETQYF

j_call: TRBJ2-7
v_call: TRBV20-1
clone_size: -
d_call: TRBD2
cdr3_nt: TGCAGTGCTAGAGACGCGGGACTAGGGGGGAACGAGCAGTACTTC
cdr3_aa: CSARDAGLGGNEQYF